This T cell receptor beta chain came from a study of blood T cell repertoires in COVID-19. About the study: PBMCs, B-cell-depleted T cells, or T cells were the source of the cDNA or gDNA that made up the material.

V dropped 0 bases and J dropped 4 bases, with 18 bases sitting between them. The CDR3 is 16 residues long. Germline V CDR1 and CDR2: SQVTM, ANQGSEA. Measured with immunoSEQ multiplex PCR; TCRdb has only the in-frame clones, and not every one. The data show around 230,000 clones, approximately 90% seen once. This TCR was sampled from a woman aged 40 to 50 with acute COVID-19. Sequenced material: PBMCs or T cells enriched from blood (not recorded which). The chain has TRBV29-1 and TRBJ1-1, with D possibly matching TRBD1 (6 bases). The CDR3 loop reads CSVEDPYRAQGTEAFF. The CDR3 DNA reads as TGCAGCGTTGAAGATCCGTACAGGGCTCAGGGCACTGAAGCTTTCTTT.